This section outlines one T cell receptor (beta chain) sequence together with its context. The target antigen is unknown. The CDR3 is 16 amino acids. The trim removed 5 bases at V and 5 bases at J, leaving 15 bases unmatched. Per germline, CDR1 LNHDA and CDR2 SQIVND (reference sequence). These data come from a study of cytomegalovirus exposure and HLA in healthy donors. The wider study: The roughly 100 million unique TCR beta sequences, from about 179 million T cells, were found by an earlier analysis.

The PCR was carried out with 60 Vbeta primers and 13 Jbeta primers. The method was immunoSEQ multiplex PCR; TCRdb's version includes in-frame clones alone and lacks a portion of them. The data hold some 140,000 clones, with about 74% observed a single time. Study results and limitations: Most of the TCR beta V segments (in an earlier analysis) were productive either about 90% or about 30% of the time. Cytomegalovirus association was listed for around 180 TCR beta chains. In vitro testing confirmed three CMV-associated chains as specific for CMV antigens.

The TCR was taken from a man aged 40-49 years in good health and CMV-seronegative. The sample was PBMCs. The chain uses TRBV19 and TRBJ2-7, with 7 nucleotides matching TRBD2. The CDR3, as DNA: TGTGCCAGTAGTCCCCGGATCTGGGCGGGAGCTGACGAGCAGTACTTC. It encodes CASSPRIWAGADEQYF.